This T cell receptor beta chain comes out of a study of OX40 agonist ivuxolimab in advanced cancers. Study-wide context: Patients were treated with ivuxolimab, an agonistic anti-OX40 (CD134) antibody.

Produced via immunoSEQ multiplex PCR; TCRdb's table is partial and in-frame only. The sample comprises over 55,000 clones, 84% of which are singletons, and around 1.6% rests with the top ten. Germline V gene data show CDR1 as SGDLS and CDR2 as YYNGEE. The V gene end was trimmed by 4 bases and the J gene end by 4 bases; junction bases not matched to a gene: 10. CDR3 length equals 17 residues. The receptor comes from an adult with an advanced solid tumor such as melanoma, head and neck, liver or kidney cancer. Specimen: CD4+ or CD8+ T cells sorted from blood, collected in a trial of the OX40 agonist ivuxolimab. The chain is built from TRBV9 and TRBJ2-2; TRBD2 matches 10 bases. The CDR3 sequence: CASSFQPSGRVTGELFF. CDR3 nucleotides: TGTGCCAGCAGCTTTCAACCTAGCGGGAGAGTCACCGGGGAGCTGTTTTTT.